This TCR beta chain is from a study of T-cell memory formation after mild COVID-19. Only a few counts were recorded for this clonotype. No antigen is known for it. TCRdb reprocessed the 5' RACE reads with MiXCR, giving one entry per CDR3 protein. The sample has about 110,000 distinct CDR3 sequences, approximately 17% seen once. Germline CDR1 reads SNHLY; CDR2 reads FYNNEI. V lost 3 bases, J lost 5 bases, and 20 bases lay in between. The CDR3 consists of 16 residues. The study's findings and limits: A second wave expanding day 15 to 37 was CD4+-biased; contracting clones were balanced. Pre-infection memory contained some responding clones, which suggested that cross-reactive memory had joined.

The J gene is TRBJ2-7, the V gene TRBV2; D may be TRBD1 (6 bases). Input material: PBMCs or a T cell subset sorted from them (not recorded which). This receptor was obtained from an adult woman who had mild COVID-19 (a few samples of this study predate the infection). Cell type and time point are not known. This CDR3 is CASSDGRGSNGDEQYF. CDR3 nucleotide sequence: TGTGCCAGCAGTGATGGCAGGGGCAGTAATGGGGACGAGCAGTACTTC.